These 8 T cell receptor beta chains came from one sample sequenced in a study of preoperative IRX-2 immunotherapy in early breast cancer. Method: immunoSEQ multiplex PCR; TCRdb's copy keeps in-frame clones and lacks some. The data hold roughly 99,000 clones, with 86% observed a single time. Treatment noted: preoperative locoregional IRX-2 cytokine immunotherapy. The sample in question was tumor tissue, obtained after IRX-2 immunotherapy. These receptors came from a human donor with breast cancer.

This chain uses TRBV18 with TRBJ2-2; D is unresolved. CDR3 length: 16 residues. Trimming cost V 5 bases and J 3 bases, with 16 bases left between them. In germline, CDR1 is KGHSH, CDR2 LQKENI. Here the CDR3 reads CASSFYVVEDTGELFF. DNA for the CDR3: TGTGCCAGCTCATTCTACGTGGTCGAAGACACCGGGGAGCTGTTTTTT.

This chain links TRBV6-8 with TRBJ2-3; 11 bases match TRBD2. V was pared by 6 bases and J by 2 bases, with 7 bases of the junction left unmatched. The CDR3 is made up of 16 amino acids. Germline V gives CDR1 MNHGY, CDR2 SAAAGT. Written as DNA, the CDR3 is TGTGCCAGCAGCCTCTATAGCGGGAGGGCCACAGATACGCAGTATTTT. Translated: CASSLYSGRATDTQYF.

This clone was picked up a small number of times. This chain joins TRBV18 and TRBJ2-4, with D uncertain. Trimming pared 2 bases from V and 0 bases from J, leaving 11 bases between. In germline, CDR1 is KGHSH, CDR2 LQKENI. The CDR3 runs 16 residues. CDR3 amino acids: CASSPVAELAKNIQYF. The CDR3 nucleotides read TGTGCCAGCTCACCAGTCGCAGAACTAGCCAAAAACATTCAGTACTTC. Full variable domain (remainder filled in from reference TRBV18 and TRBJ2-4): NAGVMQNPRHLVRRRGQEARLRCSPMKGHSHVYWYRQLPEEGLKFMVYLQKENIIDESGMPKERFSAEFPKEGPSILRIQQVVRGDSAAYFCASSPVAELAKNIQYFGAGTRLSVL.

The gene calls are TRBV28 and TRBJ1-1; possible D gene TRBD1, 5 bases. The CDR3 has 15 amino acids. V lost 5 bases and J 1 base, leaving 14 bases between the germline ends. Germline V gene sequence: CDR1 MDHEN, CDR2 SYDVKM. In DNA, the CDR3 is TGTGCCAGCAGTGCGTCAGGGCTGGGGAACACTGAAGCTTTCTTT. Protein sequence: CASSASGLGNTEAFF.

This sequence joins TRBV7-1 and TRBJ2-5; the match to TRBD1 covers 12 bases. TRBV7-1 is known as an ORF, though its function is uncertain. This CDR3 has 15 amino acids. V trimming: 9 bases; J trimming: 5 bases; junction bases outside the gene matches: 10. CDR3 residues: CARSLGTGGRETQYF. CDR3 sequence (DNA): TGTGCCAGAAGCCTGGGGACAGGGGGCCGGGAGACCCAGTACTTC.

This clone has more than one count but fewer than ten. V usage is TRBV6-8 and J usage is TRBJ2-1; 7 positions match TRBD2. V was pared by 5 bases and J by 7 bases, with 2 bases of the junction left unmatched. The CDR3 length is 12 residues. The germline V gene has CDR1 MNHGY and CDR2 SAAAGT. The CDR3 nucleotides read TGTGCCAGCAGTGGACTAGAAAATGAGCAGTTCTTC. This sequence encodes CASSGLENEQFF.

As regards this clone: One end of the junction does not line up with germline, which may come from a read error. CDR3: CASSYSSRFNEKLFF. The CDR3 region has the DNA TGTGCCAGCAGTTACTCGAGCAGGTTTAATGAAAAACTGTTTTTT. The chain employs TRBV6-4 and TRBJ1-4; D not resolved. The CDR3 totals 15 residues. From germline, CDR1 is MRHNA and CDR2 SNTAGT.

V usage is TRBV28 and J usage is TRBJ1-2; 8 bases match TRBD1. The CDR3 is made up of 13 amino acids. Germline-derived CDR1 and CDR2 are MDHEN and SYDVKM. The J segment lost 7 bases and the V segment lost 5 bases, leaving 6 bases of the junction unmatched. CDR3 sequence: CASSVDRVRGYTF. The CDR3 nucleotides read TGTGCCAGCAGTGTGGACAGGGTGCGTGGCTACACCTTC.